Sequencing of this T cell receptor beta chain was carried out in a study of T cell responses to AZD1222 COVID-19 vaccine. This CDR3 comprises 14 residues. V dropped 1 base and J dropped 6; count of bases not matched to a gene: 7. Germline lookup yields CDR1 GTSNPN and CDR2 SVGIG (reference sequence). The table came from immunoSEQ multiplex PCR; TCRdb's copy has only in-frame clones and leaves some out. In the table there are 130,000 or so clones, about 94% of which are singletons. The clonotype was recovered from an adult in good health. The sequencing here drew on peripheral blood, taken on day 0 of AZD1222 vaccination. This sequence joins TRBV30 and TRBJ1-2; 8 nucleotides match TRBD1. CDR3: CAWSAMWTGNGYTF. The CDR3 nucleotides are TGTGCCTGGAGTGCAATGTGGACAGGGAATGGCTACACCTTC.